What follows are 27 T cell receptor beta chains derived from one specimen sequenced in a study of shared clonotypes between healthy human individuals. Some clones are missing from TCRdb's copy, which holds only in-frame ones; the method was immunoSEQ multiplex PCR. The data hold 950,000 to 1,100,000 clones, with about 76% observed a single time. The sample was memory CD4+ T cells sorted from blood. Subset meaning: CD45RA-negative fraction. These receptors were taken from a man younger than 35 in good health.

The J gene is TRBJ2-3, the V gene TRBV6-5, with D possibly being TRBD2 (6 bases). This CDR3 has 15 amino acids. The germline V gene has CDR1 MNHEY and CDR2 SVGAGI. Trimming cost V 5 bases and J 2 bases, with 14 bases left between them. The CDR3 is CASSPHAGLTDTQYF. As DNA, the CDR3 is TGTGCCAGCAGTCCCCATGCGGGACTCACAGATACGCAGTATTTT.

The V and J genes are TRBV30 and TRBJ1-3, with D possibly being TRBD1 (5 bases). Germline CDR1 is GTSNPN and CDR2 is SVGIG (reference sequence). The CDR3 extends over 14 amino acids. Trimming removed 2 bases from V and 4 bases from J, with 12 bases in between. CDR3 in DNA: TGTGCCTGGAGTAAAGGAGACAGAGGAAACACCATATATTTT. Protein: CAWSKGDRGNTIYF.

This chain connects TRBV7-8 to TRBJ2-7; 14 nucleotides agree with TRBD2. V lost 3 bases to trimming and J lost 4 bases; unmatched junction nucleotides: 5. CDR3 length equals 16 residues. Germline V lookup: CDR1 SGHVS, CDR2 FQNEAQ. CDR3 protein: CASSLGLAGVRYEQYF. The CDR3 DNA reads TGTGCCAGCAGCTTGGGACTAGCGGGAGTTCGGTACGAGCAGTACTTC.

The chain joins TRBV29-1 to TRBJ1-1; 7 nucleotides align to TRBD1. This CDR3 is built from 14 residues. Trimming removed 6 bases from V and 0 bases from J; junction bases left unmatched: 7. Germline-derived CDR1 and CDR2 are SQVTM and ANQGSEA. CDR3 in DNA: TGCAGCGTGCACAGGGGAAGGCTGAACACTGAAGCTTTCTTT. Its translation is CSVHRGRLNTEAFF.

This sequence joins TRBV4-2 and TRBJ2-1; TRBD2 matches 13 bases. Germline V lookup: CDR1 LGHNA, CDR2 YNFKEQ. Germline trimming cut 2 bases from V and 2 bases from J; bases unmatched to any gene: 3. The CDR3 sequence is 17 residues long. The CDR3 spells CASSQQGLAGPYNEQFF. The CDR3 region has the DNA TGTGCCAGCAGCCAACAGGGACTAGCGGGGCCCTACAATGAGCAGTTCTTC.

Details on this clone: This could be a read error, since a much larger clone is one nucleotide away. V gene TRBV6-1 combines with J gene TRBJ1-5; maybe TRBD1 (6 bases). The CDR3 runs 12 residues. CDR1 and CDR2 from the germline V gene are MNHNS and SASEGT. V dropped 8 bases and J dropped 2 bases, with 7 bases sitting between them. The DNA of the CDR3 is TGTGCCAGCCGACAGGGCAATCAGCCCCAGCATTTT. This sequence encodes CASRQGNQPQHF.

The rearrangement uses TRBV7-9 and TRBJ1-4, with D possibly being TRBD1 (5 bases). V lost 4 bases and J lost 0, with 9 bases in between. In germline, CDR1 is SEHNR, CDR2 FQNEAQ (reference sequence). This CDR3 spans 15 amino acids. CDR3 in amino acids: CASSSDRSTNEKLFF. The CDR3 region has the DNA TGTGCCAGCAGCTCCGACAGATCAACTAATGAAAAACTGTTTTTT. The whole variable domain, remainder taken from reference TRBV7-9 and TRBJ1-4, is DTGVSQNPRHKITKRGQNVTFRCDPISEHNRLYWYRQTLGQGPEFLTYFQNEAQLEKSRLLSDRFSAERPKGSFSTLEIQRTEQGDSAMYLCASSSDRSTNEKLFFGSGTQLSVL.

The rearrangement links TRBV7-3 to TRBJ1-5; a possible D gene is TRBD1 (6 bases). Germline CDR1 is SGHTA and CDR2 is FQGTGA. The CDR3 runs to 15 residues. With 4 bases removed from V and 5 bases from J, the gap between germline ends came to 15 bases. This chain's CDR3 is CASSSHREADQPQHF. Written as DNA, the CDR3 is TGTGCCAGCAGCTCACACAGGGAAGCTGATCAGCCCCAGCATTTT.

The rearrangement joins TRBV5-1 to TRBJ1-2; D is possibly TRBD1 (5 bases). CDR1 and CDR2 (germline): SGHRS, YFSETQ. CDR3 size: 15 residues. V gave up 1 base and J gave up 4 bases, with 14 bases separating them. The CDR3 sequence is CASSLRTQGSYGYTF. DNA of the CDR3: TGCGCCAGCAGCTTGAGGACACAAGGGTCCTATGGCTACACCTTC.

The chain uses TRBV2 and TRBJ2-1; D is perhaps TRBD1 (6 bases). V dropped 6 bases and J dropped 8 bases, with 11 bases sitting between them. CDR3 size: 12 residues. Germline lookup yields CDR1 SNHLY and CDR2 FYNNEI. CDR3 sequence: CASRQQGHEQFF. As DNA, the CDR3 is TGTGCCAGCAGACAACAGGGCCATGAGCAGTTCTTC.

V usage is TRBV5-6 and J usage is TRBJ1-5; D ambiguous. Per germline, CDR1 SGHDT and CDR2 YYEEEE. The CDR3 contains 15 residues. With 2 bases removed from V and 2 bases from J, the gap between germline ends came to 11 bases. The CDR3 nucleotides read TGTGCCAGCAGCTTAAAGTTCGGTGGCAATCAGCCCCAGCATTTT. Translated, it gives CASSLKFGGNQPQHF.

The V and J genes are TRBV7-2 and TRBJ1-2; a possible D gene is TRBD1 (5 bases). This CDR3 has 16 residues. The germline V gene has CDR1 SGHTA and CDR2 FQGNSA. V lost 5 bases, J lost 8 bases, and 24 bases lay in between. CDR3 sequence: CASSPRHVTSREGYTF. CDR3 DNA: TGTGCCAGCAGCCCACGACACGTTACTTCCAGGGAGGGCTACACCTTC.

On this clone: This same CDR3 is encoded by further DNA sequences in the sample. This chain joins TRBV19 and TRBJ2-6; D possibly uses TRBD1 or TRBD2 (5 bases each). Germline V CDR1 and CDR2: LNHDA, SQIVND (reference sequence). The length of the CDR3 is 18 residues. The V end was cut by 1 base, the J end by 1 base, with 14 bases between. The CDR3 nucleotides are TGTGCCAGTAGTATAGCGCCAGGGAGAAGATCTGGGGCCAACGTCCTGACTTTC. Its protein product is CASSIAPGRRSGANVLTF.

The V gene is TRBV29-1, the J gene TRBJ2-5; TRBD1 might be the D (7 bases). V lost 7 bases to trimming and J lost 5 bases, with 23 bases between them. Germline V CDR1 and CDR2: SQVTM, ANQGSEA. CDR3 length: 15 residues. CDR3 bases: TGCAGCGCCGGAGGGGGACAGTCCCCGGGGGAGACCCAGTACTTC. Translated, it gives CSAGGGQSPGETQYF.

This clone has a count of ten or more. The chain uses TRBV28 and TRBJ2-7, with 9 bases fitting TRBD1. This CDR3 contains 15 residues. Trimming removed 4 bases from V and 3 bases from J; junction bases left unmatched: 7. Germline V gene data show CDR1 as MDHEN and CDR2 as SYDVKM. The CDR3 loop reads CASSSGTGTIYEQYF. In DNA form, the CDR3 reads TGTGCCAGCAGTTCAGGGACAGGGACCATCTACGAGCAGTACTTC.

The chain joins TRBV7-2 to TRBJ2-2; D remains ambiguous. The CDR3 runs to 13 residues. The V gene's germline CDR1 is SGHTA and CDR2 FQGNSA. Trimming removed 6 bases from V and 3 bases from J, with 8 bases in between. CDR3 sequence reads: CASSQAYTGELFF. CDR3 coding DNA: TGTGCCAGCAGTCAAGCGTACACCGGGGAGCTGTTTTTT.

With regard to this clone: Other DNA sequences of this sample code for an identical CDR3. The J gene is TRBJ2-7, the V gene TRBV5-6; 7 nucleotides align to TRBD1. J was trimmed by 3 bases and V by 3 bases; bases with no gene match: 3. The CDR3 is 13 residues long. Germline CDR1 and CDR2: SGHDT and YYEEEE. The DNA for the CDR3 is TGTGCCAGCAGCTGGGACAGAGACTACGAGCAGTACTTC. It yields the protein CASSWDRDYEQYF.

The chain joins TRBV19 to TRBJ2-5, with D possibly TRBD1 on 5 matching bases. Germline CDR1 and CDR2: LNHDA and SQIVND (reference sequence). With 3 bases removed from V and 4 bases from J, the gap between germline ends came to 12 bases. The CDR3 totals 14 residues. CDR3 protein: CASSIGYRSETQYF. CDR3 nucleotides: TGTGCCAGTAGTATTGGGTACAGGTCAGAGACCCAGTACTTC.

The gene calls are TRBV27 and TRBJ1-4, with D unclear. Trimming shortened V by 3 bases and J by 3 bases, and 8 bases separated the two germline ends. This CDR3 has 14 amino acids. Looked up from germline, CDR1 is MNHEY and CDR2 is SMNVEV (reference sequence). The CDR3 bases are TGTGCCAGCAGTTTTGTCGGACCTAATGAAAAACTGTTTTTT. Translating gives CASSFVGPNEKLFF. The full variable domain, its missing parts supplied by reference TRBV27 and TRBJ1-4, is EAQVTQNPRYLITVTGKKLTVTCSQNMNHEYMSWYRQDPGLGLRQIYYSMNVEVTDKGDVPEGYKVSRKEKRNFPLILESPSPNQTSLYFCASSFVGPNEKLFFGSGTQLSVL.

This clone was seen a handful of times. The chain recombines TRBV7-9 with TRBJ2-1; possible D gene TRBD1, 5 bases. Germline V CDR1 and CDR2: SEHNR, FQNEAQ (reference sequence). The CDR3 consists of 14 residues. V was trimmed by 1 base and J by 6 bases, leaving 10 bases between them. The CDR3 DNA reads as TGTGCCAGCAGCTTAGAGGGGCCTGGCAATGAGCAGTTCTTC. This encodes CASSLEGPGNEQFF.

A single count supports this clone. At one end, the junction sequence differs from germline, possibly due to a read error. This chain joins TRBV5-1 and TRBJ1-1, with D possibly matching TRBD1 (5 bases). Germline lookup yields CDR1 SGHRS and CDR2 YFSETQ. CDR3 size: 14 residues. The DNA for the CDR3 is TGCGCCAGCAGGTTGGGGAGGGGGAACACTGAAGCTTTCTTT. Its translation: CASRLGRGNTEAFF.

This clone was observed a single time. The gene calls are TRBV19 and TRBJ2-5; D is undetermined. Trimming left V 7 bases short and J 5 bases short, with 20 bases between. From germline, CDR1 is LNHDA and CDR2 SQIVND (reference sequence). The CDR3 contains 15 residues. The CDR3 protein is CASKARTEAWETQYF. CDR3 nucleotides: TGTGCCAGTAAGGCGAGGACCGAAGCCTGGGAGACCCAGTACTTC.

This chain connects TRBV2 to TRBJ2-7; a weak D match, TRBD2 (7 bases). The germline V gene encodes CDR1 SNHLY and CDR2 FYNNEI. Between the trimmed V and J ends, which lost 4 bases and 3 bases, there was a span of 16 bases. The CDR3 contains 15 residues. CDR3 sequence (DNA): TGTGCCAGCAGTGGGGGGGGGCACTTATTCTACGAGCAGTACTTC. Protein sequence: CASSGGGHLFYEQYF.

This rearrangement joins TRBV30 to TRBJ1-3; D may be TRBD1 (6 bases). The germline CDR1 and CDR2 sequences are GTSNPN and SVGIG (reference sequence). This CDR3 has 13 amino acids. V lost 6 bases and J 2 bases, leaving 11 bases between the germline ends. CDR3 sequence (DNA): TGTGCCTGTACAGGGAGCCCTGGAAACACCATATATTTT. Encoded protein: CACTGSPGNTIYF. Together with reference TRBV30 and TRBJ1-3, the CDR3 gives the full variable domain: SQTIHQWPATLVQPVGSPLSLECTVEGTSNPNLYWYRQAAGRGLQLLFYSVGIGQISSEVPQNLSASRPQDRQFILSSKKLLLSDSGFYLCACTGSPGNTIYFGEGSWLTVV.

The DNA for the CDR3 is TGTGCCAGCTCCGAAGAGCGGGAGGGGACCTACAATGAGCAGTTCTTC. This gives the protein CASSEEREGTYNEQFF. The V gene is TRBV18, the J gene TRBJ2-1; TRBD2 matches at 10 bases. The CDR3 contains 16 residues. Trimming at V came to 6 bases and at J to 2 bases, leaving 7 bases not matched to a gene. Germline loops: CDR1 KGHSH, CDR2 LQKENI.

The chain is built from TRBV9 and TRBJ1-5, with 9 nucleotides matching TRBD1. Germline assignment: CDR1 SGDLS and CDR2 YYNGEE. The CDR3 loop spans 15 amino acids. V lost 3 bases, J lost 5 bases, and 6 bases stayed unmatched. The CDR3 loop is CASSGGTGTYQPQHF. CDR3 DNA sequence: TGTGCCAGCAGCGGAGGGACAGGGACCTATCAGCCCCAGCATTTT.

V gene TRBV9 combines with J gene TRBJ2-5; weak D call: TRBD1 (7 bases). The germline gives CDR1 SGDLS, CDR2 YYNGEE. The CDR3 contains 15 residues. V lost 4 bases and J 2 bases, leaving 15 bases between the germline ends. As DNA, the CDR3 is TGTGCCAGCAGCTACTCAGGGGGGCGGCAAGAGACCCAGTACTTC. Translated: CASSYSGGRQETQYF. The variable domain in full, with the rest retrieved from reference TRBV9 and TRBJ2-5, is DSGVTQTPKHLITATGQRVTLRCSPRSGDLSVYWYQQSLDQGLQFLIQYYNGEERAKGNILERFSAQQFPDLHSELNLSSLELGDSALYFCASSYSGGRQETQYFGPGTRLLVL.